The entry below gives a single TCR beta chain sequence along with its context. The J segment lost 4 bases and the V segment lost 7 bases, leaving 12 bases of the junction unmatched. CDR1 and CDR2 (germline): LNHDA, SQIVND (reference sequence). This CDR3 has 15 amino acids. This sample stems from a study of T cell changes during pregnancy in multiple sclerosis. The method was immunoSEQ multiplex PCR; TCRdb's version includes in-frame clones alone and lacks a portion of them. This sample has about 43,000 clones, with roughly 90% found just once. The sample consisted of PBMCs (not recorded whether the cells were cultured). The V and J genes are TRBV19 and TRBJ1-2; TRBD1 agrees at 7 bases. The clonotype originates from a female donor with multiple sclerosis, enrolled in a pregnancy study. The CDR3 protein is CASTPTGEVAYGYTF. Written as DNA, the CDR3 is TGTGCCAGTACCCCCACAGGGGAGGTGGCCTATGGCTACACCTTC. The complete variable domain, with remaining parts taken from reference TRBV19 and TRBJ1-2, reads DGGITQSPKYLFRKEGQNVTLSCEQNLNHDAMYWYRQDPGQGLRLIYYSQIVNDFQKGDIAEGYSVSREKKESFPLTVTSAQKNPTAFYLCASTPTGEVAYGYTFGSGTRLTVV.